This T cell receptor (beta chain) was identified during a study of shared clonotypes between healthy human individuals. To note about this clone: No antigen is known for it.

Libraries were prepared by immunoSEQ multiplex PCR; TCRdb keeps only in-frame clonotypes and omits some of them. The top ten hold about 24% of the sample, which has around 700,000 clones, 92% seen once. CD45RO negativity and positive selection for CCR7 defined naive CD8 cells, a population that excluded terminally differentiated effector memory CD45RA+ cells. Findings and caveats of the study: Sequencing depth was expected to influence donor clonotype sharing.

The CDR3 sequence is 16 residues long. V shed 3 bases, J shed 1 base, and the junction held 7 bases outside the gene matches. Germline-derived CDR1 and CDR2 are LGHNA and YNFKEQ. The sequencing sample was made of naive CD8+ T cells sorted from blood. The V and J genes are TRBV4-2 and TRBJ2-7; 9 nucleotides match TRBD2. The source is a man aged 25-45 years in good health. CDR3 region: CASSQSHSGSSYEQYF. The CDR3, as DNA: TGTGCCAGCAGCCAGAGCCATAGCGGGAGTTCCTACGAGCAGTACTTC.